Sequencing of this T cell receptor (beta chain) was carried out in a study of T cell responses to AZD1222 COVID-19 vaccine. Profiled with immunoSEQ multiplex PCR; TCRdb holds only in-frame clones, not every one. The sample consists of fewer than 150,000 clones, around 94% of them appearing once. CDR1 is KGHSH and CDR2 is LQKENI in the germline V gene. The V end was cut by 3 bases, the J end by 8 bases, with 23 bases between. This CDR3 spans 17 amino acids. The TCR sequence derives from an adult who received the AZD1222 COVID-19 vaccine. Sequencing was performed on peripheral blood, taken 28 days after the second AZD1222 dose. V and J are TRBV18 and TRBJ1-3; D perhaps matches TRBD1 (5 bases). The CDR3 bases are TGTGCCAGCTCACCCACACTGGGGACTCTACAAGAGGACACCATATATTTT. Translating gives CASSPTLGTLQEDTIYF.